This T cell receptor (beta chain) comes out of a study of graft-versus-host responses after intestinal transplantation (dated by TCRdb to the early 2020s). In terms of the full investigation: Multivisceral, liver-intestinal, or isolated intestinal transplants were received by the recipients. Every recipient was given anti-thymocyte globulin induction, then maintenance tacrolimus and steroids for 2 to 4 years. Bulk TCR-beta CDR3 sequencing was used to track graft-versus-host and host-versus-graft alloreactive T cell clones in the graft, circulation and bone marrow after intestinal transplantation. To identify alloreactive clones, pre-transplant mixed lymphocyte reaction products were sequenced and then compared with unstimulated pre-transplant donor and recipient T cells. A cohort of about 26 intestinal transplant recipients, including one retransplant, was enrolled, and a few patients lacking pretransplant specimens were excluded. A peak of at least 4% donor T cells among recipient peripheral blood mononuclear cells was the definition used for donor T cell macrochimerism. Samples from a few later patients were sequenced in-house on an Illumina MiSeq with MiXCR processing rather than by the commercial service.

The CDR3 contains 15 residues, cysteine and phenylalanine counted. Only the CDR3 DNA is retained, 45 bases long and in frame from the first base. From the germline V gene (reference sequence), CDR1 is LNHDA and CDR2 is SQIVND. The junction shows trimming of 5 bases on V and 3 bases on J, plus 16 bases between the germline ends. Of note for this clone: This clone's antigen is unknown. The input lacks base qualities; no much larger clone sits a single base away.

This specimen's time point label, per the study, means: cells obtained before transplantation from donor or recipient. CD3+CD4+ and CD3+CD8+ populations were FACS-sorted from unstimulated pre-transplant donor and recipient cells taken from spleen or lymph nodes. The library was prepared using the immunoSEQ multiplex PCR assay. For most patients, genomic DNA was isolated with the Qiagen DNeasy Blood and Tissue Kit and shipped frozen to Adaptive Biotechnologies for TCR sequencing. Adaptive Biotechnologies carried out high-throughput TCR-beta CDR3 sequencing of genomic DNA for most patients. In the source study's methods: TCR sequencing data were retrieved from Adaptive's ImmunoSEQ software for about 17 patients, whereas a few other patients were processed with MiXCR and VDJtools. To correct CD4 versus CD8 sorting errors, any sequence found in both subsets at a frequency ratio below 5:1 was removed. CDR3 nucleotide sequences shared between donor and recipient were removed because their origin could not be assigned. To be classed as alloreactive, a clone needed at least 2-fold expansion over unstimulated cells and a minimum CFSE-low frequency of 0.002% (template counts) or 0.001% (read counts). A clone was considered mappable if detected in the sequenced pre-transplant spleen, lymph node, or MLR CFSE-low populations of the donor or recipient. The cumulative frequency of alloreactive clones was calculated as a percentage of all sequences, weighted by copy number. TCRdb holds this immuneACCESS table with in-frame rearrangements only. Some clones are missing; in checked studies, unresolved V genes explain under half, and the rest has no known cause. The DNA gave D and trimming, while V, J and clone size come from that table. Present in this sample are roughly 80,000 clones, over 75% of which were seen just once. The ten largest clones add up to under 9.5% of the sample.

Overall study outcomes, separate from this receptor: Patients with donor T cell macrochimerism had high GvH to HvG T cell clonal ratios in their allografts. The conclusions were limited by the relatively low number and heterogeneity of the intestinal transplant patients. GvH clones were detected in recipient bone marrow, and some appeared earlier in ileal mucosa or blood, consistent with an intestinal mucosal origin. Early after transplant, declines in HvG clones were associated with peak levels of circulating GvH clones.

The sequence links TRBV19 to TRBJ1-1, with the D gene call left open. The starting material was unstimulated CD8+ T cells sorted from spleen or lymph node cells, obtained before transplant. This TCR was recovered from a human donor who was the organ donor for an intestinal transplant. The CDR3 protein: CASSPWAGPDTEAFF. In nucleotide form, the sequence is TGTGCCAGTAGTCCCTGGGCAGGCCCGGACACTGAAGCTTTCTTT.